The 2 T cell receptor beta chains presented below share a single source sample, sequenced in a study of shared clonotypes between healthy human individuals. The repertoire was sequenced with immunoSEQ multiplex PCR; TCRdb's copy has only in-frame clones and lacks some. Seen here are some 650,000 clones, approximately 97% observed once, and the top ten hold approximately 0.057%. Sequencing input: naive CD4+ T cells sorted from blood. Subset described: CD45RA+ positively selected. The receptor source for this set is a woman aged 25 to 39 in good health.

V gene TRBV11-1 combines with J gene TRBJ2-7; D may match TRBD1 or TRBD2 (5 bases each). The V end lost 1 base, the J end lost 5 bases, and 12 bases lay between the germline ends. The CDR3 runs 14 residues. The germline gives CDR1 SGHAT, CDR2 FQDESV (reference sequence). CDR3 DNA: TGTGCCAGCAGCTTAGATTTAGGGACGGACGAGCAGTACTTC. Translation gives CASSLDLGTDEQYF.

This rearrangement joins TRBV7-9 to TRBJ1-1; D ambiguous. CDR1 and CDR2 from the germline V gene are SEHNR and FQNEAQ (reference sequence). The CDR3 sequence is 13 residues long. V lost 1 base to trimming and J lost 9 bases, with 12 bases between them. In DNA form, the CDR3 reads TGTGCCAGCAGCTTAGTGGCAGACTCTCAAGCTTTCTTT. Protein product: CASSLVADSQAFF. The full variable domain, its missing parts supplied by reference TRBV7-9 and TRBJ1-1, is DTGVSQNPRHKITKRGQNVTFRCDPISEHNRLYWYRQTLGQGPEFLTYFQNEAQLEKSRLLSDRFSAERPKGSFSTLEIQRTEQGDSAMYLCASSLVADSQAFFGQGTRLTVV.